Listed below are T cell receptor beta chains from one sample, sequenced in a study of blood T cell repertoires in COVID-19. TCRdb's table, derived via immunoSEQ multiplex PCR, lists solely in-frame clones and lacks some. This sample has about 300,000 clones, with over 80% found just once. The sample consisted of peripheral blood. Every receptor here comes from a woman aged 45-65 years with COVID-19, enrolled during active disease. Each CDR3 is given without its conserved first and last residue. D genes are given only for firm matches.

TRBD2 | TRBV5-6 | ASSSLAGGPNTQY
TRBD2 | TRBV15 | ATSRDRLAVYEQY
TRBD2 | TRBV19 | ASSMAREVPYEQY
NA | TRBV6-2/TRBV6-3 | ASSYSPAGSYEQY
NA | TRBV24-1 | ATSDPNSNQPQH
TRBD1 | TRBV30 | AGTGANSPLH
NA | TRBV7-9 | ASSSVQDYEQY
TRBD1 | TRBV19 | ASRLTGTGNYGYT
TRBD2 | TRBV12-3/TRBV12-4 | ASSRQRGDEQF
TRBD1 | TRBV7-3 | ASSSGQGATYEQY
TRBD2 | TRBV10-3 | AINLGLAENTGELF
NA | TRBV5-4 | ASSSSRGLGETQY
NA | TRBV27 | ASSSSRGRGGSYEQY
TRBD2 | TRBV27 | ASSLFWLAGKEIQETQY
TRBD2 | TRBV11-3 | ASSPPGGSYNEQF
NA | TRBV7-9 | ASSPLTELNTEAF
TRBD1 | TRBV19 | ASSPGTARGYT
NA | TRBV29-1 | SVEGNPYNEQF
NA | TRBV7-2 | ASSLRGRTYEQY
NA | TRBV18 | ASSPSGGSSYNSPLH
NA | TRBV5-5 | ASSFYLTENYGYT
NA | TRBV6-5 | ASSPRGSNQPQH
NA | TRBV4-1 | ASSQGTESSYEQY
NA | TRBV27 | ASSLGQGYNEQF
TRBD2 | TRBV19 | ASSSPGLAGAGELF
TRBD2 | TRBV29-1 | SVSFASGRDYEQY
NA | TRBV19 | ASSSSSGQLNTEAF
NA | TRBV6-2/TRBV6-3 | ASRPAGGRPGTQY
TRBD1 | TRBV3-1/TRBV3-2 | ASSHLPGQGSQETQY
NA | TRBV7-9 | ASSLAIRESDYGYT
TRBD2 | TRBV11-3 | ASSPGLAGASETQY
NA | TRBV29-1 | SGATNYGYT
TRBD1 | TRBV14 | ASSQTGADTQY
TRBD1 | TRBV7-2 | ASSLTTGQLNSPLH
NA | TRBV20-1 | SARKGDLAF
NA | TRBV9 | ASSVDRGGQETQY
TRBD2 | TRBV10-3 | AIRKGSGSSDTQY